The text below deals with one TCR beta chain. The antigen this receptor binds is unknown. No base quality values were provided; no much bigger clone lies one nucleotide off. Sequencing relied on an Illumina MiSeq. In TCRdb, the public reads were trimmed at Q25 with fastp and aligned with MiXCR, with productive beta chains retained. Each CDR3 protein gets just one entry, which takes the most common genes and DNA from the rows behind it. The sample includes approximately 25,000 distinct CDR3 sequences, with over 40% observed a single time. Together, the top ten hold 4.8% of the sample. This entry is derived from a study of type 1 regulatory T cells (dated by TCRdb to the early 2020s). Regarding the study in general: The study characterized an in vitro protocol that generated a Tr1-enriched, alloantigen-specific CD4 T cell product named T-allo10. T-allo10 was being evaluated clinically in patients with hematological malignancies who were receiving allogeneic hematopoietic stem cell transplantation.

Between the V and J ends, shortened by 10 bases and 0 bases respectively, the junction contains 13 bases. The germline V gene gives CDR1 as MNHEY and CDR2 as SVGAGI. The CDR3 sequence holds 14 residues, the cysteine and phenylalanine included. Only CDR3 DNA is held: 42 bases, read in frame from base 1. The sequence joins TRBV6-5 to TRBJ2-1; D gene: possibly TRBD1, on 6 matching bases. Sequencing used cultured T cells, either the whole culture or a sorted T cell fraction (not recorded which). The sequence came from a human donor in good health. The sequence in DNA is TGTGCCACCCAGGGGCTAGGCTCCTACAATGAGCAGTTCTTC. It encodes CATQGLGSYNEQFF.